One and the same sample provided the 19 T cell receptor beta chains below, sequenced in a study of beta chain features in type 1 diabetes. All of the isolated RNA was reverse transcribed, so expressed TCRB transcripts were sequenced. Sequenced by immunoSEQ multiplex PCR; TCRdb stores in-frame clones only, minus some. The repertoire holds some 410,000 clones, with 10% to 12% as singletons. The source material was naive CD4+ T cells from blood. These receptors all come from a woman under 30 in good health.

This clone was counted only a few times. This chain joins TRBV2 and TRBJ1-5; D may be TRBD1 (6 bases). Germline assignment: CDR1 SNHLY and CDR2 FYNNEI. V lost 7 bases, J lost 4 bases, and 14 bases lay in between. This CDR3 is built from 14 residues. CDR3 amino acids: CASNGQGPNQPQHF. The CDR3 DNA reads TGTGCCAGCAACGGGCAGGGGCCAAATCAGCCCCAGCATTTT.

This clone came up a few times. This chain links TRBV6-1 with TRBJ2-6; D not resolved. V lost 7 bases, J lost 2 bases, and 6 bases lay in between. The length of the CDR3 is 13 residues. Germline V gene sequence: CDR1 MNHNS, CDR2 SASEGT. CDR3: CASKWAGANVLTF. The CDR3 coding sequence is TGTGCCAGCAAGTGGGCTGGGGCCAACGTCCTGACTTTC.

This clone was counted only a few times. The genes are TRBV19 and TRBJ1-1, with 9 bases lining up with TRBD1. The CDR3 has 12 amino acids. CDR1 is LNHDA and CDR2 is SQIVND in the germline V gene (reference sequence). V lost 6 bases, J lost 11 bases, and 7 bases stayed unmatched. In DNA, the CDR3 is TGTGCCAGTAGCAGGACAGGGGACGTCGCTTTCTTT. Translation: CASSRTGDVAFF.

The table lists this clone with many counts. The V and J genes are TRBV29-1 and TRBJ2-5; D may match TRBD1 or TRBD2 (5 bases each). The CDR3 loop spans 13 amino acids. Germline V gene lookup returns CDR1 SQVTM and CDR2 ANQGSEA. Trimming stripped 0 bases from V and 7 bases from J, with 12 bases between. CDR3 residues: CSVEDPGAWTQYF. Written as DNA, the CDR3 is TGCAGCGTTGAAGATCCCGGGGCTTGGACCCAGTACTTC.

This chain joins TRBV5-1 and TRBJ2-7; 13 nucleotides agree with TRBD2. CDR3 length: 15 amino acids. With 4 bases clipped from V and 2 bases from J, the junction kept 3 bases outside the gene matches. CDR1 and CDR2 from the germline V gene are SGHRS and YFSETQ. The CDR3 coding sequence is TGCGCCAGCAGCCCCACTAGCGGGAGGGCCTACGAGCAGTACTTC. This gives the protein CASSPTSGRAYEQYF.

This clone was detected a few times. The CDR3 DNA reads TGCGCCAGCAGCCAAGAGTTAGCGGGAGGGCCCGGGGAGCAGTACTTC. Translating gives CASSQELAGGPGEQYF. The V call is TRBV4-3, the J call TRBJ2-7, with TRBD2 matching 11 bases. Germline assignment: CDR1 LGHNA and CDR2 YSLEER. The CDR3 covers 16 residues. J lost 7 bases, V lost 0 bases, and 8 bases had no gene match.

This chain joins TRBV5-4 and TRBJ1-2, with D possibly being TRBD1 (5 bases). From germline, CDR1 is SGHNT and CDR2 YYREEE (reference sequence). The CDR3 has 16 residues. V lost 0 bases, J lost 1 base, and 13 bases lay in between. The CDR3 DNA sequence: TGTGCCAGCAGCTTGGCCGGGGGAGGCTATAACTATGGCTACACCTTC. The encoded protein is CASSLAGGGYNYGYTF.

The J gene is TRBJ2-4, the V gene TRBV28; tentatively, D is TRBD1 (6 bases). This CDR3 region has 15 residues. The V and J ends lost 5 bases and 4 bases respectively, with 15 bases between them. Germline lookup yields CDR1 MDHEN and CDR2 SYDVKM. The CDR3 here is CASSLPGHVKNIQYF. As DNA, the CDR3 is TGTGCCAGCAGTCTGCCGGGACATGTAAAAAACATTCAGTACTTC.

V usage is TRBV7-9 and J usage is TRBJ2-3; the D is unclear. V was shortened by 4 bases and J by 2 bases, with 10 bases between the two germline ends. Germline V gene data show CDR1 as SEHNR and CDR2 as FQNEAQ (reference sequence). The length of the CDR3 is 14 residues. CDR3 amino acids: CASSSSQITDTQYF. The CDR3 DNA reads as TGTGCCAGCAGCTCCAGTCAGATCACAGATACGCAGTATTTT.

The chain combines TRBV7-9 with TRBJ2-1, with 9 positions matching TRBD2. Germline CDR1 SEHNR, CDR2 FQNEAQ (reference sequence). V was clipped by 4 bases and J by 0 bases; unmatched bases: 4. This CDR3 contains 16 residues. In nucleotides, the CDR3 is TGTGCCAGCAGCTCTGGGCGGGGGGGCTCCTACAATGAGCAGTTCTTC. Translating it yields CASSSGRGGSYNEQFF.

The genes are TRBV6-6 and TRBJ2-5; the D gene is possibly TRBD2 (5 bases). Germline V CDR1 and CDR2: MNHNY, SVGAGI (reference sequence). The CDR3 is 11 residues long. V was trimmed by 6 bases and J by 7 bases, leaving 9 bases between them. The CDR3 sequence is CASSLSGTQYF. The CDR3 DNA reads as TGTGCCAGCAGCTTGAGCGGGACCCAGTACTTC.

This clone has just a few counts. This chain links TRBV7-2 with TRBJ2-2; D ambiguous. CDR3 length: 11 amino acids. Trimming removed 10 bases from V and 9 bases from J, with 12 bases in between. In germline, CDR1 is SGHTA, CDR2 FQGNSA. CDR3 nucleotides: TGTGCCACGGTACAAGGGCGGGAGCTGTTTTTT. It encodes CATVQGRELFF.

This clone was seen a few times. The CDR3: CASSSWTGDSYEQYF. The CDR3 DNA follows: TGTGCCAGCTCATCCTGGACAGGAGACTCCTACGAGCAGTACTTC. The rearrangement uses TRBV18 and TRBJ2-7, with 7 bases matching TRBD1. The trim removed 5 bases at V and 0 bases at J, leaving 7 bases unmatched. The length of the CDR3 is 15 residues. Germline V gene sequence: CDR1 KGHSH, CDR2 LQKENI.

This clone was recorded a few times. The gene calls are TRBV5-6 and TRBJ2-3, with 9 bases fitting TRBD2. With 5 bases clipped from V and 4 bases from J, the junction kept 5 bases outside the gene matches. CDR1 is SGHDT and CDR2 is YYEEEE in the germline V gene. The CDR3 sequence is 14 residues long. CDR3 in amino acids: CASRREGPSDTQYF. DNA of the CDR3: TGTGCCAGCAGGCGGGAGGGCCCGTCAGATACGCAGTATTTT.

This chain joins TRBV7-9 and TRBJ2-3; no firm D call. Trimming left V 5 bases short and J 4 bases short, with 13 bases between. The CDR3 is 14 amino acids. Germline CDR1 SEHNR, CDR2 FQNEAQ (reference sequence). This CDR3 reads CASSPRGVPDTQYF. DNA for the CDR3: TGTGCCAGCAGCCCGCGTGGGGTCCCAGATACGCAGTATTTT.

This clone has just a few counts. This rearrangement joins TRBV18 to TRBJ1-1; 8 bases line up with TRBD1. The CDR3 runs to 12 residues. CDR1 and CDR2 (germline): KGHSH, LQKENI. V shed 3 bases and J 8 bases; nucleotides not matched to a gene: 2. CDR3 bases: TGTGCCAGCTCACCTGGGGACAGGGAAGCTTTCTTT. This encodes CASSPGDREAFF.

This rearrangement joins TRBV9 to TRBJ2-1; D gene ambiguous. With 0 bases removed from V and 8 bases from J, the gap between germline ends came to 6 bases. The CDR3 is 12 amino acids. Germline loops: CDR1 SGDLS, CDR2 YYNGEE. The CDR3 DNA reads TGTGCCAGCAGCGTAGGCGGTCATGAGCAGTTCTTC. Its translation is CASSVGGHEQFF.

The genes are TRBV5-1 and TRBJ2-3, with D tentatively TRBD2 (6 bases). The CDR3 is made up of 18 amino acids. V was shortened by 0 bases and J by 0 bases, with 17 bases between the two germline ends. CDR1 and CDR2 (germline): SGHRS, YFSETQ. As DNA, the CDR3 is TGCGCCAGCAGCTTGGAGATGCGGGGTCCTGGGAGCACAGATACGCAGTATTTT. This gives the protein CASSLEMRGPGSTDTQYF. Full variable domain (remainder filled in from reference TRBV5-1 and TRBJ2-3): KAGVTQTPRYLIKTRGQQVTLSCSPISGHRSVSWYQQTPGQGLQFLFEYFSETQRNKGNFPGRFSGRQFSNSRSEMNVSTLELGDSALYLCASSLEMRGPGSTDTQYFGPGTRLTVL.

A few counts support this clone. The chain combines TRBV30 with TRBJ1-6; 8 bases line up with TRBD1. Germline values: CDR1 GTSNPN, CDR2 SVGIG (reference sequence). With 7 bases clipped from V and 7 bases from J, the junction kept 9 bases outside the gene matches. The CDR3 is 14 amino acids. DNA for the CDR3: TGTGCCTCTGACAAGACAGGGGCCAATTCACCCCTCCACTTT. It is translated as CASDKTGANSPLHF.